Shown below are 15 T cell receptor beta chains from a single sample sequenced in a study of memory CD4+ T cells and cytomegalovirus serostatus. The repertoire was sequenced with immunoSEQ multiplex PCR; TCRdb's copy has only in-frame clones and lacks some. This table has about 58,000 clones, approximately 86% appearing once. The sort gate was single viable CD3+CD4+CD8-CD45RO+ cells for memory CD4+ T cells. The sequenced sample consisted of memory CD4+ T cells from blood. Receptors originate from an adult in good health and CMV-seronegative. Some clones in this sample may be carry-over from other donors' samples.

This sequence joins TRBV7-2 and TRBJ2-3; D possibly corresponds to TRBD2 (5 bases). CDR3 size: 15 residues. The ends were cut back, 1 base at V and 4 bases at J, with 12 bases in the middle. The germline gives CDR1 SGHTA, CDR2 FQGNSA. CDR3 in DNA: TGTGCCAGCAGCTTAGTTTCGGGAAGAGCAGATACGCAGTATTTT. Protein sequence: CASSLVSGRADTQYF.

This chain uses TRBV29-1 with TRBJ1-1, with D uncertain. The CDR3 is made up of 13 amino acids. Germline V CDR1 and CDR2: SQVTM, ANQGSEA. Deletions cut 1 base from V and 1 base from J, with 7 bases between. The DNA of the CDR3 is TGCAGCGTTGAAGGGCAGCCGAACACTGAAGCTTTCTTT. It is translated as CSVEGQPNTEAFF.

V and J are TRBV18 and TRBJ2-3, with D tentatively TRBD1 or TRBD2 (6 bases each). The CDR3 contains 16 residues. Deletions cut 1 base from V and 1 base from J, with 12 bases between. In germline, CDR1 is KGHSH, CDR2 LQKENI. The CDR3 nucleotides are TGTGCCAGCTCACCACAACAGGGAGGTCGCACAGATACGCAGTATTTT. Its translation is CASSPQQGGRTDTQYF.

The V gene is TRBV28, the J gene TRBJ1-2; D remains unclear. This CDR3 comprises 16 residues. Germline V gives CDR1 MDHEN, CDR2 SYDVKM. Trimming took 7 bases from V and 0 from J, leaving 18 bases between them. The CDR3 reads CASKGRKGDPNYGYTF. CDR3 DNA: TGTGCCAGCAAGGGCCGGAAGGGCGACCCTAACTATGGCTACACCTTC.

CDR3 nucleotides: TGCAGCGTTGACCTTGACAGACGCGGGGAGCAGTACTTC. Protein sequence: CSVDLDRRGEQYF. This rearrangement joins TRBV29-1 to TRBJ2-7; either TRBD1 or TRBD2 may supply D (5 bases each). CDR1 SQVTM and CDR2 ANQGSEA come from the germline V gene. The CDR3 has 13 residues. Deletions cut 3 bases from V and 7 bases from J, with 16 bases between.

DNA for the CDR3: TGTGCCAGCAGCGTAGATCCGGGGGCAAGGGAGCAGTACTTC. Its protein product is CASSVDPGAREQYF. The chain has TRBV9 and TRBJ2-7; tentatively, D is TRBD1 or TRBD2 (6 bases each). The CDR3 loop spans 14 amino acids. CDR1 and CDR2 from the germline V gene are SGDLS and YYNGEE. Trimming took off 0 bases at V and 7 bases at J, with 14 bases between the two ends.

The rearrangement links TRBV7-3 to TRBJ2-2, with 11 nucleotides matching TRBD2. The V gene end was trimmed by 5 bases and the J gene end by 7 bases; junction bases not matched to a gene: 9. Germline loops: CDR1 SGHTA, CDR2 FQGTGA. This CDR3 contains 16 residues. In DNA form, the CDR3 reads TGTGCCAGCAGCCTTAAAACTAGCGGGAGAAGCGGGGAGCTGTTTTTT. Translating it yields CASSLKTSGRSGELFF.

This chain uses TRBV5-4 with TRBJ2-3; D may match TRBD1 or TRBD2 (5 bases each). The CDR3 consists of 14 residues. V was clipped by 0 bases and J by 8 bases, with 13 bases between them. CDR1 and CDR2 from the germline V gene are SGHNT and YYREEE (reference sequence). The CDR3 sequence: CASSLGELGVTQYF. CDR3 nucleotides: TGTGCCAGCAGCTTGGGCGAACTAGGGGTTACGCAGTATTTT.

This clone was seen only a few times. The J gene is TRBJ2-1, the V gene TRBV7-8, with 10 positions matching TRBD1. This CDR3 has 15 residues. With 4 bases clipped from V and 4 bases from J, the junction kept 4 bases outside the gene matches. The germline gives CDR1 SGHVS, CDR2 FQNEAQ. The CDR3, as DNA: TGTGCCAGCAGCTCACAGGGACAGGGGTACAATGAGCAGTTCTTC. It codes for CASSSQGQGYNEQFF.

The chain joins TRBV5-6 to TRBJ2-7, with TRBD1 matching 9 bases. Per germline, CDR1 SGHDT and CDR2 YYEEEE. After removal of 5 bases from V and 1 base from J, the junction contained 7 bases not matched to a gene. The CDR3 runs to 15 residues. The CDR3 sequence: CASRPGQGFSYEQYF. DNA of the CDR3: TGTGCCAGCAGGCCGGGACAGGGCTTTTCCTACGAGCAGTACTTC.

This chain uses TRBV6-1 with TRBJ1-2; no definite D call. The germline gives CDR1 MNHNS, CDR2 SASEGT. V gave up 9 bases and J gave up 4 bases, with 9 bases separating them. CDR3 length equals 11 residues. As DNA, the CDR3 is TGTGCCAGTTCAGTGGGCTATGGCTACACCTTC. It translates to CASSVGYGYTF.

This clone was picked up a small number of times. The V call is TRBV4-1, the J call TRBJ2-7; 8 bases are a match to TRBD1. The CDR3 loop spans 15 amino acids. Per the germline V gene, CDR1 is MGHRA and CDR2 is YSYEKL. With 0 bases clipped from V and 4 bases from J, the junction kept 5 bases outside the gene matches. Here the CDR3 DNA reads TGCGCCAGCAGCCAAGATGGACAGGGTGGGTACGAGCAGTACTTC. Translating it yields CASSQDGQGGYEQYF.

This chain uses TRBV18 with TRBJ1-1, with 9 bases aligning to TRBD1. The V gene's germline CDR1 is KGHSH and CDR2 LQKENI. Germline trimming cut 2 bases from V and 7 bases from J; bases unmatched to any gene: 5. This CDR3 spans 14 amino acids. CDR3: CASSPGTGQYEAFF. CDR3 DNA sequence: TGTGCCAGCTCACCAGGGACAGGGCAGTATGAAGCTTTCTTT.

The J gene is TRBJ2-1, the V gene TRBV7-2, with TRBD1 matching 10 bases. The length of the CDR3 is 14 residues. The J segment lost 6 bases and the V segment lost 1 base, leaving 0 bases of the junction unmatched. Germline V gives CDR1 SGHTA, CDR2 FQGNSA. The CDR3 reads CASSLGTGGNEQFF. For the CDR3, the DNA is TGTGCCAGCAGCTTAGGGACAGGGGGCAATGAGCAGTTCTTC.

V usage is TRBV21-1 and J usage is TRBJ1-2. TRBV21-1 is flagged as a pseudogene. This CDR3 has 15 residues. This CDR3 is CASNEGGPFNYGYTF. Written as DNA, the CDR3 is TGTGCCAGCAACGAGGGGGGACCCTTTAACTATGGCTACACCTTC.